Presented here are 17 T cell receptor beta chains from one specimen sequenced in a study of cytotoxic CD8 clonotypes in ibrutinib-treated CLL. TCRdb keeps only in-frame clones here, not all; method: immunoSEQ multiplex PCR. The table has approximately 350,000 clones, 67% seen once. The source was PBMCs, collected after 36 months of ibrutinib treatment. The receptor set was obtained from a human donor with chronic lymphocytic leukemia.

CDR3 bases: TGTGCCAGCTCACTCAGGGAGGGACAGCCCTTCTACGAGCAGTACTTC. Translated, it gives CASSLREGQPFYEQYF. This chain uses TRBV18 with TRBJ2-7; D could derive from TRBD1 or TRBD2 (7 bases each). V was clipped by 4 bases and J by 3 bases, with 19 bases between them. This CDR3 is built from 16 residues. CDR1 KGHSH and CDR2 LQKENI come from the germline V gene.

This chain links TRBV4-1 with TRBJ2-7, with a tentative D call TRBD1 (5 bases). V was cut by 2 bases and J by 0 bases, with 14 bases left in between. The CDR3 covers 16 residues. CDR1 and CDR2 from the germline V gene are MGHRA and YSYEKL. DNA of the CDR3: TGCGCCAGCAGCCAACCAGGGCAGGATGCCTCCTACGAGCAGTACTTC. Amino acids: CASSQPGQDASYEQYF.

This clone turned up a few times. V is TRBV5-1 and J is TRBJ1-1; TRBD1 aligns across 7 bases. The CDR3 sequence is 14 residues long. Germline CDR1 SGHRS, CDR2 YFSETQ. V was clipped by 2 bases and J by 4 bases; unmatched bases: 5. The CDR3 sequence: CASSFTGAATEAFF. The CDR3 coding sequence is TGCGCCAGCAGCTTTACAGGGGCTGCCACTGAAGCTTTCTTT.

The CDR3 loop is CASINRDRYYEQYF. CDR3 DNA sequence: TGTGCCAGCATCAATAGGGACAGGTACTACGAGCAGTACTTC. V and J are TRBV6-1 and TRBJ2-7, with 8 bases fitting TRBD1. Germline V gives CDR1 MNHNS, CDR2 SASEGT. After removal of 7 bases from V and 3 bases from J, the junction contained 8 bases not matched to a gene. This CDR3 comprises 14 residues.

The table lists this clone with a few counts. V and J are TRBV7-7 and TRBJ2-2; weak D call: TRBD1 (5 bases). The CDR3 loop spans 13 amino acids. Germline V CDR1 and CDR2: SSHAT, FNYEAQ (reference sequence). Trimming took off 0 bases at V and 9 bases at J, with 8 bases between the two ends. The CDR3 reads CASSLALGRELFF. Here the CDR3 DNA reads TGTGCCAGCAGCTTAGCTCTGGGGCGGGAGCTGTTTTTT.

The CDR3: CASSEQAPDTQYF. In DNA form, the CDR3 reads TGTGCCAGCAGTGAACAGGCCCCAGATACGCAGTATTTT. This chain uses TRBV6-1 with TRBJ2-3, with D hard to call. Germline CDR1 and CDR2: MNHNS and SASEGT. CDR3 length: 13 residues. Trimming removed 2 bases at V and 4 bases at J, with 7 bases between.

The CDR3, as DNA: TGTGCCAGCAGTTACTCGCCAGGGGGTAACGAGCAGTACTTC. This gives the protein CASSYSPGGNEQYF. The chain uses TRBV6-5 and TRBJ2-7, with 7 nucleotides matching TRBD1. V lost 0 bases, J lost 5 bases, and 4 bases stayed unmatched. CDR3 length equals 14 residues. The germline gives CDR1 MNHEY, CDR2 SVGAGI.

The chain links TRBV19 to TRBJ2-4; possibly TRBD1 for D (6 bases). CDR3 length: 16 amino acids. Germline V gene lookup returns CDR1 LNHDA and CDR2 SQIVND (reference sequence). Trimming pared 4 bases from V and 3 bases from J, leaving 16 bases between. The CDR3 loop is CASSTQGILGKNIQYF. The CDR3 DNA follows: TGTGCCAGTAGTACCCAGGGGATTCTCGGCAAAAACATTCAGTACTTC.

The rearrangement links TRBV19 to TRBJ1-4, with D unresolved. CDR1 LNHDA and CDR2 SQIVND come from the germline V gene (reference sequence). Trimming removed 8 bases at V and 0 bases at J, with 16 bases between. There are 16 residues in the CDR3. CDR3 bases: TGTGCCAGTGGCCGGGGAAGACTTGCAACTAATGAAAAACTGTTTTTT. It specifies CASGRGRLATNEKLFF.

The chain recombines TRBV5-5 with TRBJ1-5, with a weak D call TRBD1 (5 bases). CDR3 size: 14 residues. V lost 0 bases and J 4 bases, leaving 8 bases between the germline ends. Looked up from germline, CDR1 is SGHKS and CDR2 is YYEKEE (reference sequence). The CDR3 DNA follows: TGTGCCAGCAGCTTGGGACAGACTAATCAGCCCCAGCATTTT. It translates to CASSLGQTNQPQHF.

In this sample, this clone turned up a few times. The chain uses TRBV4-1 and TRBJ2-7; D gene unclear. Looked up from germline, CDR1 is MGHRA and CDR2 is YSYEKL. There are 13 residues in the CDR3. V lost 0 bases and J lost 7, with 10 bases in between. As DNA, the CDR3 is TGCGCCAGCAGCCAAGACCCCCCCTTTGAGCAGTACTTC. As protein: CASSQDPPFEQYF.

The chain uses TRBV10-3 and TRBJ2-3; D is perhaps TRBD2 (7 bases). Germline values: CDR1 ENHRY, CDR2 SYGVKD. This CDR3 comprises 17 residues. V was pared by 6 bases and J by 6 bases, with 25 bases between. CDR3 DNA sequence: TGTGCCATCAGCCAAAACCTGGGGGGGGGCCACACGGATACGCAGTATTTT. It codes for CAISQNLGGGHTDTQYF.

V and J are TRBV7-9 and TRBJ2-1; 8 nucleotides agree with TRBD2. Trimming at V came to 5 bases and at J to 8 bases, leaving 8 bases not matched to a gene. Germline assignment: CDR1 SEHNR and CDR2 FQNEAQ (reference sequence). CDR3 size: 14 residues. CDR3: CASSPSGRNDEQFF. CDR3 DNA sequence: TGTGCCAGCAGCCCCAGCGGGAGAAACGATGAGCAGTTCTTC. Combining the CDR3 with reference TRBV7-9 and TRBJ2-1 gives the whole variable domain DTGVSQNPRHKITKRGQNVTFRCDPISEHNRLYWYRQTLGQGPEFLTYFQNEAQLEKSRLLSDRFSAERPKGSFSTLEIQRTEQGDSAMYLCASSPSGRNDEQFFGPGTRLTVL.

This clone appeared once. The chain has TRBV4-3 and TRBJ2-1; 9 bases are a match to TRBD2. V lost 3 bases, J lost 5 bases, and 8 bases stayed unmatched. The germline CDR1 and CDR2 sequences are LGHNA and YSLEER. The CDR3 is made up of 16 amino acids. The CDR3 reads CASSHLAGEVDNEQFF. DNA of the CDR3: TGCGCCAGCAGCCACTTAGCGGGAGAAGTAGACAATGAGCAGTTCTTC.

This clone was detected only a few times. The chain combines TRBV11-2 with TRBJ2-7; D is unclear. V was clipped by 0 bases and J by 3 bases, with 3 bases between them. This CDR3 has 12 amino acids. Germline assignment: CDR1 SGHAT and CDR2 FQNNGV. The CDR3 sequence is CASSLDSYEQYF. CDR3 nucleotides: TGTGCCAGCAGCTTAGACAGCTACGAGCAGTACTTC.

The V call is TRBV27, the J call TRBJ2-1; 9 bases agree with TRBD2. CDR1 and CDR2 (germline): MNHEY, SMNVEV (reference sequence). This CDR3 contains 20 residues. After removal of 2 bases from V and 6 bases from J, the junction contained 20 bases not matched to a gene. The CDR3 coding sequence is TGTGCCAGCAGTTTAGTGGTTCCGGGACTAGCACGACCGGGGACCAATGAGCAGTTCTTC. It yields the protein CASSLVVPGLARPGTNEQFF.

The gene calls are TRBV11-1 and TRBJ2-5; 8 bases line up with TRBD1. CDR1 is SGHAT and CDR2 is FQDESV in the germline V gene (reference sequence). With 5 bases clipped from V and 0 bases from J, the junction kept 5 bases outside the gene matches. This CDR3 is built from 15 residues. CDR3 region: CASSPGQGYQETQYF. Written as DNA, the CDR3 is TGTGCCAGCAGCCCAGGACAGGGCTACCAAGAGACCCAGTACTTC.